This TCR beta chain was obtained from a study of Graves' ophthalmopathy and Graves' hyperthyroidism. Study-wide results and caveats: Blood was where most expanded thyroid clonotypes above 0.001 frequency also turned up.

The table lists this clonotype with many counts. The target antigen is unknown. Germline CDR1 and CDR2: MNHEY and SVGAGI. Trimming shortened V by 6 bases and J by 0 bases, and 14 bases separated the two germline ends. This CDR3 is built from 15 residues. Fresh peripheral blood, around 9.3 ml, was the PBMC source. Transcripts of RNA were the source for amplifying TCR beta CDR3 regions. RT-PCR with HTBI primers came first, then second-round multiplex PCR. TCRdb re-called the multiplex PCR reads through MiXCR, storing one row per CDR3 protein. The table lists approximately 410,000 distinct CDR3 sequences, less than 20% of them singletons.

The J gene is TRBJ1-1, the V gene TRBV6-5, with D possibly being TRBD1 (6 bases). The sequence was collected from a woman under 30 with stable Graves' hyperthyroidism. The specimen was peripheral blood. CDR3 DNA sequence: TGTGCCAGCAGCCACCGGACAGTCATGAACACTGAAGCTTTCTTT. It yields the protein CASSHRTVMNTEAFF.